This TCR beta chain was identified during a study of blood T cell repertoires in COVID-19 (dated by TCRdb to the early 2020s). General notes on the study: Samples from collaborators originated in the United States, Italy and Spain and spanned both the acute and convalescent phases of COVID-19. The prospective study material was composed of cDNA or gDNA derived from T cells, B-cell-depleted T cells, or PBMCs. Deeply sampled blood TCRbeta repertoires from subjects exposed to, actively infected with, or recovered from COVID-19 were included in the dataset. A freely available public database, intended as a resource for researchers studying the immune response to SARS-CoV-2, is where the repertoires were released. The samples were drawn from the first 160 participants of the ongoing ImmuneRACE study and from over 950 subjects provided by 6 global collaborators. Nearly every sample came with metadata listing a de-identified subject ID, COVID-19 status, age in years and sex. Where available, HLA class I and class II types were obtained from metadata supplied by the sample provider rather than from assay-based typing. Overall study outcomes, separate from this receptor: The quantity of clinical and demographic metadata differed by source and by participant and was supplied without curation.

TCRbeta CDR3 regions were amplified from genomic DNA by means of the immunoSEQ Assay, a bias-controlled multiplex PCR. Per the authors' processing: Nucleated cell counts per sample were estimated from amplification of reference gene primers within the assay. Sequence reads were collapsed and filtered to measure the absolute abundance of every unique TCRbeta CDR3 rearrangement. Productive Simpson clonality was computed per sample as the square root of Simpson's diversity index over productive rearrangements. Here the immuneACCESS table is served through TCRdb, limited to in-frame sequences with V and J called. Missing clones are a known gap in these copies; in checked studies unresolved V genes cover under half, and the rest lacks a known reason. V and J calls and clone size are copied from that table; D and trimming were computed from the DNA. Within this sample are some 300,000 clones, with 90% of them counted one time only. The top ten clones comprise more than 0.85% of the sample.

In regard to this clone: Its antigen remains undetermined. No much larger clone is present one base from it, and per-base qualities are unavailable.

At one collaborating source in Seattle, patients were enrolled during active infection and were followed longitudinally through the course of disease. Whole blood was collected in K2EDTA tubes by collaborating institutions according to the institutions' own protocols. For TCRbeta analysis, collaborators shipped samples as frozen whole blood, isolated PBMCs, or DNA extracted from either of those sample types. From cysteine to phenylalanine, the CDR3 is 12 amino acids long. The read is trimmed to its CDR3 DNA, 36 bases read in frame from base 1. V was cut back by 0 bases and J by 8 bases, leaving a gap of 8 bases between them. From the germline V gene, CDR1 is SGHRS and CDR2 is YFSETQ.

The TCR comes from a woman aged 35 to 49 with COVID-19, enrolled during active disease. The sequenced material came from peripheral blood. This chain joins TRBV5-1 to TRBJ1-1; matching of 6 bases hints at TRBD1 as the D gene. The CDR3 region has the sequence CASSLETGEAFF. The DNA is TGCGCCAGCAGCTTGGAGACAGGAGAAGCTTTCTTT.